This T cell receptor (beta chain) emerged from a study of blood T cell repertoires in COVID-19. Losses at the gene ends were 7 bases for V and 4 bases for J; bases not matched to a gene: 1. Germline values: CDR1 MNHEY, CDR2 SVGAGI. This CDR3 is 11 amino acids long. Only in-frame clones appear in the TCRdb table, and some are missing; sequencing was by immunoSEQ multiplex PCR. Among 66,000 or so clones listed, around 83% were seen once. V and J are TRBV6-5 and TRBJ2-7, with 7 bases identical to TRBD1. Sequences were obtained from peripheral blood. This TCR derives from a man aged 50 or older with active COVID-19. DNA of the CDR3: TGTGCCAGCACACAGGGGTACGAGCAGTACTTC. Translated, it gives CASTQGYEQYF.